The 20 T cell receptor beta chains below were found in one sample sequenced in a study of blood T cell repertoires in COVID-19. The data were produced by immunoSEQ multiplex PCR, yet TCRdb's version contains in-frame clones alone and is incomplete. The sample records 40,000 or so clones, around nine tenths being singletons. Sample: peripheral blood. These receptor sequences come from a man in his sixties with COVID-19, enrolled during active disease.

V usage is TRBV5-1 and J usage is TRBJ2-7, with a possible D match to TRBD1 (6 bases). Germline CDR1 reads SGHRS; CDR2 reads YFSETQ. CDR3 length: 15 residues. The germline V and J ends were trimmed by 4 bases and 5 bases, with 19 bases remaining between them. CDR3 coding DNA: TGCGCCAGCAGCCCGTTAAGTGGCAGGGACAACGAGCAGTACTTC. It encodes CASSPLSGRDNEQYF.

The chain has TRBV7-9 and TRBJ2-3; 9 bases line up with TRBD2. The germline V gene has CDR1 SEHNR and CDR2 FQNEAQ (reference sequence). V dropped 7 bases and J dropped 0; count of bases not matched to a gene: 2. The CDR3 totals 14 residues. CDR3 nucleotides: TGTGCCAGCACCCTAGCGGGAAGCACAGATACGCAGTATTTT. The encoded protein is CASTLAGSTDTQYF.

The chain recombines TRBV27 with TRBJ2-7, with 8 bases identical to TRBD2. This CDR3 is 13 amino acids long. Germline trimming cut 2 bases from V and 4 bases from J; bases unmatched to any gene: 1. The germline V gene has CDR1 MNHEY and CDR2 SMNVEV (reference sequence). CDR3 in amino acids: CASSLQREYEQYF. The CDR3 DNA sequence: TGTGCCAGCAGTTTACAGCGGGAGTACGAGCAGTACTTC.

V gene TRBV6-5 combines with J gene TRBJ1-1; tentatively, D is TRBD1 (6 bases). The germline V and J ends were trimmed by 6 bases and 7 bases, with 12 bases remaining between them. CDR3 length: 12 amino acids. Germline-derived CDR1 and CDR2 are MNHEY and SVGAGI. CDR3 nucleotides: TGTGCCAGCAGACAGACAGGCAGTGAAGCTTTCTTT. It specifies CASRQTGSEAFF.

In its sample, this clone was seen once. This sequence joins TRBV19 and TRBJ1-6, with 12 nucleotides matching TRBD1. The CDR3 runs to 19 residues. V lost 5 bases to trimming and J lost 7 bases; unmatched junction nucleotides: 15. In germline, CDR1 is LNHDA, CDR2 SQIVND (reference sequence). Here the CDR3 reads CASSGGTGGRFPVNSPLHF. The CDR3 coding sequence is TGTGCCAGTAGTGGCGGGACAGGGGGCCGATTTCCCGTGAATTCACCCCTCCACTTT.

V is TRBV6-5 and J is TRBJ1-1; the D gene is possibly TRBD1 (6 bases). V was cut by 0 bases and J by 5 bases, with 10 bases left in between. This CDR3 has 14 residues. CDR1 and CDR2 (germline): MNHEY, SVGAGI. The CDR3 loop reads CASSYSQGLTEAFF. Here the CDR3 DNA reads TGTGCCAGCAGTTACTCCCAGGGGTTGACTGAAGCTTTCTTT.

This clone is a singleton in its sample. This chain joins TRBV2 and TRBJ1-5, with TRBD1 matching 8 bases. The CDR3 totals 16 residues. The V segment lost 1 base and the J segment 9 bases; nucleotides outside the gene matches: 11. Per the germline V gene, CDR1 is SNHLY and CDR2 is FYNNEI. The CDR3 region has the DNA TGTGCCAGCAGTGAAGAGGGACAGGCCTTTGGGGGGCCCCAGCATTTT. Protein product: CASSEEGQAFGGPQHF.

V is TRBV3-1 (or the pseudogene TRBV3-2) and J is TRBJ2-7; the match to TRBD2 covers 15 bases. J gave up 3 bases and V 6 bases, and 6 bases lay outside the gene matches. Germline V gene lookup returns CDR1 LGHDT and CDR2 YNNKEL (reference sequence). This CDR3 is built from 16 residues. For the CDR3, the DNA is TGTGCCAGCAGTCGGACTAGCGGGAGGGCCTTCTACGAGCAGTACTTC. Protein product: CASSRTSGRAFYEQYF.

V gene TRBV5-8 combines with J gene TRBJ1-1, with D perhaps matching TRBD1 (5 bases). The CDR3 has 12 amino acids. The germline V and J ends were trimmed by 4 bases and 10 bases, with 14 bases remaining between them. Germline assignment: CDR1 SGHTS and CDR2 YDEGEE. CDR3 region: CASSLRGTGAFF. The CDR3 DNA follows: TGTGCCAGCAGCCTAAGGGGAACCGGAGCTTTCTTT.

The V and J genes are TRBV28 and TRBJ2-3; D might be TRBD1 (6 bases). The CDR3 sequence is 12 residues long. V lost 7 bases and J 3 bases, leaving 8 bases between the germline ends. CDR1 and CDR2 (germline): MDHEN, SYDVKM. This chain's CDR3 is CASMGTTDTQYF. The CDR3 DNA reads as TGTGCCAGCATGGGGACAACAGATACGCAGTATTTT.

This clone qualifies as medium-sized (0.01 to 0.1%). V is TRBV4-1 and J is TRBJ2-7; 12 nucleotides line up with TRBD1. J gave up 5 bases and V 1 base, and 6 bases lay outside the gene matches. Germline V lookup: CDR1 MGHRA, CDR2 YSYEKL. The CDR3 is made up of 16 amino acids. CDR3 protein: CASSQGDRGLWDEQYF. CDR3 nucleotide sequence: TGCGCCAGCAGCCAAGGGGACAGGGGGCTGTGGGACGAGCAGTACTTC.

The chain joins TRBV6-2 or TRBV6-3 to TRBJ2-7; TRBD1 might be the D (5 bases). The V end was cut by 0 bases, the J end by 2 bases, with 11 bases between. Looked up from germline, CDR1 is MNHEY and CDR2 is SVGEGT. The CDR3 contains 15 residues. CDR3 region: CASSYSRGWAYEQYF. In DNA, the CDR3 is TGTGCCAGCAGTTACTCAAGGGGCTGGGCCTACGAGCAGTACTTC.

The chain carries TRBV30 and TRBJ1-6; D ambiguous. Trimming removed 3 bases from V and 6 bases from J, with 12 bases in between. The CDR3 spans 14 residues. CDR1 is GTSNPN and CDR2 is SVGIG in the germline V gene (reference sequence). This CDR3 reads CAWRRGDSNSPLHF. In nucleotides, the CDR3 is TGTGCCTGGAGACGAGGAGATAGTAATTCACCCCTCCACTTT. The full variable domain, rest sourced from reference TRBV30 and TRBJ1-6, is SQTIHQWPATLVQPVGSPLSLECTVEGTSNPNLYWYRQAAGRGLQLLFYSVGIGQISSEVPQNLSASRPQDRQFILSSKKLLLSDSGFYLCAWRRGDSNSPLHFGNGTRLTVT.

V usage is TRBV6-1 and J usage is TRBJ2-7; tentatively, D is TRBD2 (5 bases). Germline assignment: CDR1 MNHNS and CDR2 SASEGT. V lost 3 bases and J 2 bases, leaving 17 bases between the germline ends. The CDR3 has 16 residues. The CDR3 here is CASSDSYREGTYEQYF. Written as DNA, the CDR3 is TGTGCCAGCAGTGATAGTTATCGAGAGGGCACCTACGAGCAGTACTTC.

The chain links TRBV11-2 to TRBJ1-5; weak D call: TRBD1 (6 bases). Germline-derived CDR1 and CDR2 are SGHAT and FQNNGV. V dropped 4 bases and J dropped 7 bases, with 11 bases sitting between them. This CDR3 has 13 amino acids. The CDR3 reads CASSSRGWQPQHF. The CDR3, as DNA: TGTGCCAGCAGCTCAAGGGGGTGGCAGCCCCAGCATTTT.

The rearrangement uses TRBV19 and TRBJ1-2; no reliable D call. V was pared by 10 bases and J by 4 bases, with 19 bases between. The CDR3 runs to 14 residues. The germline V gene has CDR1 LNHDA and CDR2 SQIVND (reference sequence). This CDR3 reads CATSRAGIGYGYTF. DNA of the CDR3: TGTGCCACCTCCAGAGCGGGGATTGGCTATGGCTACACCTTC.

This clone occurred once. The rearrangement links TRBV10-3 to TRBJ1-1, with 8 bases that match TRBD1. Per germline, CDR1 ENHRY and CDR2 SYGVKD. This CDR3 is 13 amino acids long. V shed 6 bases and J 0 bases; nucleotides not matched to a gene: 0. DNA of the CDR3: TGTGCCATCAGGGACAGGGTGAACACTGAAGCTTTCTTT. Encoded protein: CAIRDRVNTEAFF.

The CDR3 spells CASSPTSTDTQYF. The CDR3 DNA reads TGTGCCAGCAGTCCCACTAGCACAGATACGCAGTATTTT. The V gene is TRBV28, the J gene TRBJ2-3; D gene uncertain. The V and J ends lost 5 bases and 0 bases respectively, with 6 bases between them. CDR1 is MDHEN, CDR2 SYDVKM, per germline. This CDR3 is built from 13 residues.

The CDR3 DNA follows: TGTGCCAGCAGCCTCGACAGGGAAGCTTTCTTT. Amino acid sequence: CASSLDREAFF. The rearrangement uses TRBV12-3 or TRBV12-4 and TRBJ1-1, with D possibly matching TRBD1 (6 bases). This CDR3 contains 11 residues. The V end was cut by 6 bases, the J end by 8 bases, with 10 bases between.

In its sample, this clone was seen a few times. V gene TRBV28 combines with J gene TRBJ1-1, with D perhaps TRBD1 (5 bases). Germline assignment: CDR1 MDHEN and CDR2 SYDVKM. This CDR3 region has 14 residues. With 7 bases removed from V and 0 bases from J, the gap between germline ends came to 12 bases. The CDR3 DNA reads TGTGCCAGCACCGGGAGACAGTTGAACACTGAAGCTTTCTTT. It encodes CASTGRQLNTEAFF.